The subject of this entry is one T cell receptor (beta chain). Compared with germline, one end of the junction differs, possibly owing to a read error. In the original workflow: By means of reference gene primer amplification, nucleated cell counts were estimated. The table came from immunoSEQ multiplex PCR; TCRdb's copy has only in-frame clones and leaves some out. V and J calls and clone size come straight from that table; D and trimming were deduced from the DNA. Among some 140,000 clones listed, about 79% were seen once. This specimen belongs to a study of blood T cell repertoires in COVID-19. Study context: The United States, Italy and Spain were the sources of the acute and convalescent COVID-19 samples. PBMCs, B-cell-depleted T cells, or T cells were the source of the cDNA or gDNA that made up the material.

This clonotype was sampled from a woman in her fifties or sixties with acute or convalescent COVID-19. The sequencing input was peripheral blood.

The CDR3 sequence is CASSLGPSGANVLTF. Written as DNA, the CDR3 is TGTGCAAGCAGTTTAGGGCCCTCTGGGGCCAACGTCCTGACTTTC. The J gene is TRBJ2-6, the V gene TRBV28; D gene unclear. Germline V lookup: CDR1 MDHEN, CDR2 SYDVKM. The CDR3 is made up of 15 amino acids.